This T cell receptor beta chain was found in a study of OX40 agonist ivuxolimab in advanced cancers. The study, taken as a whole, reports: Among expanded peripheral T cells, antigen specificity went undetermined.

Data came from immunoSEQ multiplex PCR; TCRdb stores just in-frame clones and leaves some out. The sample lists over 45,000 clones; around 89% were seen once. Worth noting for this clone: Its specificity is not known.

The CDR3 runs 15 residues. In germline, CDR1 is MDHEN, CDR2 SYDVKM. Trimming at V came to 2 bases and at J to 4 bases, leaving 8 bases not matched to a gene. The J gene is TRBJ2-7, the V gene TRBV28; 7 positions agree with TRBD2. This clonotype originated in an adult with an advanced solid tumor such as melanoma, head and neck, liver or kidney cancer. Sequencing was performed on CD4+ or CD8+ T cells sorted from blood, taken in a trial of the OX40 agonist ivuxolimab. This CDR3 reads CASSLTTSVAYEQYF. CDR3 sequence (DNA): TGTGCCAGCAGTTTAACAACTAGCGTAGCGTACGAGCAGTACTTC.